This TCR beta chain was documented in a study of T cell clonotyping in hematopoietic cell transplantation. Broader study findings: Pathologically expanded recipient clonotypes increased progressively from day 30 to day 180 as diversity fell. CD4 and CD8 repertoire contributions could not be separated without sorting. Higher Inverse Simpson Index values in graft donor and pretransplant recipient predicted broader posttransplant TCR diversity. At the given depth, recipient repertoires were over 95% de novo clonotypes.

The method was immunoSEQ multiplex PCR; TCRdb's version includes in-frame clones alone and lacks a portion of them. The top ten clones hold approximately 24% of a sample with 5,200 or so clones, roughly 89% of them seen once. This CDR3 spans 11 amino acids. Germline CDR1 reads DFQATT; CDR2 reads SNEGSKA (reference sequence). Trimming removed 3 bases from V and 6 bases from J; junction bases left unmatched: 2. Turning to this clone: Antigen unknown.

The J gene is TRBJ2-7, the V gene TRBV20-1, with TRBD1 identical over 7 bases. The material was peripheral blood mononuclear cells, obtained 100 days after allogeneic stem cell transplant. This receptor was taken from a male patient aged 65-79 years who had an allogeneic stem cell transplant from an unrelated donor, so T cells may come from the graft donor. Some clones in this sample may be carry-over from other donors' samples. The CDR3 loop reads CSARTGSEQYF. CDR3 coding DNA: TGCAGTGCTAGGACAGGGAGCGAGCAGTACTTC.